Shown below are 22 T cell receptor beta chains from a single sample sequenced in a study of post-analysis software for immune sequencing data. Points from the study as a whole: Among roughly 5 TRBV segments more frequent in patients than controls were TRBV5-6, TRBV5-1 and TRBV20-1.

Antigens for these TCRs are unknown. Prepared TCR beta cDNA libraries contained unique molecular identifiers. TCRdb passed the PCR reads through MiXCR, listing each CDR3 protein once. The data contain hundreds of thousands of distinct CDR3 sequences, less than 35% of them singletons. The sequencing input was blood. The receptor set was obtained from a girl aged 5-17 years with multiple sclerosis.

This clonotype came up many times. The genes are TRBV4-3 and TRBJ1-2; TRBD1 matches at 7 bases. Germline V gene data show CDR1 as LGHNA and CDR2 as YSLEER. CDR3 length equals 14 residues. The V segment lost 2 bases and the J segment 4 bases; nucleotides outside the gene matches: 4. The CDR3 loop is CASSQSGTAYGYTF. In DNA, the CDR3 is TGCGCCAGCAGCCAATCCGGGACAGCCTATGGCTACACCTTC.

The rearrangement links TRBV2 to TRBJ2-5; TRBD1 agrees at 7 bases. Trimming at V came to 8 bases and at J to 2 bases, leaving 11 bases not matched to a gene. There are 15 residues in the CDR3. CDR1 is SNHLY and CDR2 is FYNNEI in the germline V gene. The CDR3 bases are TGTGCCAGCTACATTCCGGGACAGAGGCAAGAGACCCAGTACTTC. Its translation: CASYIPGQRQETQYF.

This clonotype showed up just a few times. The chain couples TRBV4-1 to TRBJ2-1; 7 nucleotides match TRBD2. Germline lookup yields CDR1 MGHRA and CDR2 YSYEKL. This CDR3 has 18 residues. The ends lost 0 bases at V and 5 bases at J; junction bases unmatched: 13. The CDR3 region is CASSQEGFAGVGHNEQFF. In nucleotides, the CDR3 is TGCGCCAGCAGCCAAGAAGGTTTCGCGGGAGTGGGTCACAATGAGCAGTTCTTC.

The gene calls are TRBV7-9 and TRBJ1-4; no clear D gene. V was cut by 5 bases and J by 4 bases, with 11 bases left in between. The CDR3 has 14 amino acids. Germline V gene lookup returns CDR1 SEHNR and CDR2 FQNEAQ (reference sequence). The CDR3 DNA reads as TGTGCCAGCAGCGAGGACGGCGATAATGAAAAACTGTTTTTT. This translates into CASSEDGDNEKLFF. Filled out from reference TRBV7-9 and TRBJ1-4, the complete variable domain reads DTGVSQNPRHKITKRGQNVTFRCDPISEHNRLYWYRQTLGQGPEFLTYFQNEAQLEKSRLLSDRFSAERPKGSFSTLEIQRTEQGDSAMYLCASSEDGDNEKLFFGSGTQLSVL.

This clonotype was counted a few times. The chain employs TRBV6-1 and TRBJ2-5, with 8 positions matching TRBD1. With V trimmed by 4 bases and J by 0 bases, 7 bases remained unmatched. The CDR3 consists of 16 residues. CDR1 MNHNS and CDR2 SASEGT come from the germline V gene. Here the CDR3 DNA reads TGTGCCAGCAGTGGCCGGGACAGGACGTACCAAGAGACCCAGTACTTC. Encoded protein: CASSGRDRTYQETQYF.

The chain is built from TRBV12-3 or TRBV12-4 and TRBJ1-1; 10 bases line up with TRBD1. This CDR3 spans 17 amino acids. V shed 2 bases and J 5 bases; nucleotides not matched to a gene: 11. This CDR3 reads CASSLLLAEDRGTEAFF. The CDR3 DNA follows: TGTGCCAGCAGTTTACTTTTGGCCGAGGACAGGGGGACTGAAGCTTTCTTT.

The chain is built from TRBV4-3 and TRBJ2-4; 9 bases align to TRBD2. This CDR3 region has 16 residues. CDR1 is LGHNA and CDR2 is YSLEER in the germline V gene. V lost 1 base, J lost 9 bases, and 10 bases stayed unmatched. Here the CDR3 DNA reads TGCGCCAGCAGCCAAGGCCCGGGACTAGCCTCCAGCATTCAGTACTTC. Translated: CASSQGPGLASSIQYF.

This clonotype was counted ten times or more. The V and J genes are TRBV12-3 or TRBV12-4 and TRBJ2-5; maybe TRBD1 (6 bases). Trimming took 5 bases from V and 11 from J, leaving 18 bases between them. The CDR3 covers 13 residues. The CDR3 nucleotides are TGTGCCAGCAGTCTCTCCTACAGGGATCAGCAGTACTTC. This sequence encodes CASSLSYRDQQYF.

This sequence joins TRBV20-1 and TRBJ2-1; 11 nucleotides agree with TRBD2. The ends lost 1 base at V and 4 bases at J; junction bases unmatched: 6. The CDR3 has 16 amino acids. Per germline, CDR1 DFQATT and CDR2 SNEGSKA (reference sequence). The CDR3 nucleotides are TGCAGTGCTAGAGCGGTTCTAGCGGGAGGTTACAATGAGCAGTTCTTC. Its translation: CSARAVLAGGYNEQFF.

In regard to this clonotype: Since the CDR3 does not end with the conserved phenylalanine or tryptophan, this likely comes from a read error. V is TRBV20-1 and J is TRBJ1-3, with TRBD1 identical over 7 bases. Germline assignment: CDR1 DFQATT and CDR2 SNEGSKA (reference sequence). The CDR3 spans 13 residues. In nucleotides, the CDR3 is TGCAGTGCTGTAAGACAGGGATTAAACGCCATATATTGT. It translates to CSAVRQGLNAIYC.

The CDR3 sequence: CASSGTQGWKDEQYF. DNA for the CDR3: TGTGCCAGCAGTGGAACGCAGGGGTGGAAGGACGAGCAGTACTTC. The chain recombines TRBV6-1 with TRBJ2-5; a weak D match, TRBD1 (6 bases). The DNA end is more similar to TRBJ2-7, so the J call may be wrong. Germline assignment: CDR1 MNHNS and CDR2 SASEGT. The CDR3 is 15 residues long.

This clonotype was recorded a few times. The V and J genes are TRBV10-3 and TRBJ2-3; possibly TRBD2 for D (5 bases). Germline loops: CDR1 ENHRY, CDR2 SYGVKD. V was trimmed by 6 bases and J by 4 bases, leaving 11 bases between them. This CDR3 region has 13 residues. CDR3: CAIRDSAPDTQYF. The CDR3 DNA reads TGTGCCATCAGGGACTCAGCCCCAGATACGCAGTATTTT.

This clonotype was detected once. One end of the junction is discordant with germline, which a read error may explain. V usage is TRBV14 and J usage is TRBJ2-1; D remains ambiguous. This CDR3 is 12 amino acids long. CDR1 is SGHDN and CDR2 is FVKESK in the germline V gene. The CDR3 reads CANSQVGNEQFF. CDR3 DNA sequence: TGTGCCAACAGCCAAGTCGGGAATGAGCAGTTCTTC.

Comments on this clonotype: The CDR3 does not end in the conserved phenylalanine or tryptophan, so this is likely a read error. CDR3 region: CASSYVDSPLHV. The CDR3 DNA reads as TGTGCCAGCAGTTACGTAGATTCACCCCTCCACGTT. This rearrangement joins TRBV6-6 to TRBJ1-6, with no clear D. The V end was cut by 2 bases, the J end by 8 bases, with 4 bases between. CDR1 MNHNY and CDR2 SVGAGI come from the germline V gene (reference sequence). The CDR3 runs to 12 residues.

The CDR3 loop is CATARTDTQYF. The CDR3 DNA sequence: TGTGCCACCGCCCGCACAGATACGCAGTATTTT. This rearrangement joins TRBV24-1 to TRBJ2-3; D remains ambiguous. This CDR3 has 11 residues. CDR1 is KGHDR, CDR2 SFDVKD, per germline. Trimming shortened V by 9 bases and J by 1 base, and 4 bases separated the two germline ends.

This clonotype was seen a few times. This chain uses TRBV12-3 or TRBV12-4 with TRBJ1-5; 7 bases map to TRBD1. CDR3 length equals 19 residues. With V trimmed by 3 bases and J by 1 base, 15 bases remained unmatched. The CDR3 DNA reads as TGTGCCAGCAGTTTTCAGGGCAGGGGGGTAGTATTAAGCAATCAGCCCCAGCATTTT. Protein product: CASSFQGRGVVLSNQPQHF.

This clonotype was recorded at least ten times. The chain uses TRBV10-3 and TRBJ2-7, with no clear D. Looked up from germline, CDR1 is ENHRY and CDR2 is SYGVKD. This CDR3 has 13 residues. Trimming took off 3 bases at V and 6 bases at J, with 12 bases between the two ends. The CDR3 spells CAISDYYVGEQYF. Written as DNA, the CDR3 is TGTGCCATCAGTGATTATTATGTTGGCGAGCAGTACTTC.

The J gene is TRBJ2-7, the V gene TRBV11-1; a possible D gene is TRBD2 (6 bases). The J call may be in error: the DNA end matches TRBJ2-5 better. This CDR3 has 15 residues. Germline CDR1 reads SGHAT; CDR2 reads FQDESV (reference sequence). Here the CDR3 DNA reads TGTGCCAGCAGCTTAGCGGCGGGATCCCAAGAGACCCAGTACTTC. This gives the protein CASSLAAGSQETQYF.

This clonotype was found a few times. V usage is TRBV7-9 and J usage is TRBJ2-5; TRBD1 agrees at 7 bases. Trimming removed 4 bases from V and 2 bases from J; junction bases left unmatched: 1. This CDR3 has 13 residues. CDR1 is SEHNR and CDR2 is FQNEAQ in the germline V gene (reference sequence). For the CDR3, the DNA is TGTGCCAGCAGCTCGACAGGGCAAGAGACCCAGTACTTC. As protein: CASSSTGQETQYF.

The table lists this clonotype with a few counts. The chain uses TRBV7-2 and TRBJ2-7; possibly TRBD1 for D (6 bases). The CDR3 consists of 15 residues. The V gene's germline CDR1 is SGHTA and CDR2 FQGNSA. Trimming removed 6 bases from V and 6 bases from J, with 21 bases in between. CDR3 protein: CASRATGTQTGEQYF. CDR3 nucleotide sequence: TGTGCCAGCAGGGCCACAGGGACCCAAACGGGCGAGCAGTACTTC.

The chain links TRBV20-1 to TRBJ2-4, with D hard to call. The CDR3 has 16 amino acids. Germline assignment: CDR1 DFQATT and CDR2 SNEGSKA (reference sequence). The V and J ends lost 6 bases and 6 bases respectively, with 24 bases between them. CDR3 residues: CSAPTGSVVSLNIQYF. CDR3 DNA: TGCAGTGCCCCGACCGGGTCGGTCGTGAGTTTAAACATTCAGTACTTC.

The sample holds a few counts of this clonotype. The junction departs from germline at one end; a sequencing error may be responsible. CDR3 region: CANSLGLLAGVETQYF. For the CDR3, the DNA is TGTGCCAACAGCTTGGGCCTACTAGCGGGAGTGGAGACCCAGTACTTC. The rearrangement joins TRBV5-6 to TRBJ2-5; 11 positions agree with TRBD2. The CDR3 length is 16 residues. Per the germline V gene, CDR1 is SGHDT and CDR2 is YYEEEE.